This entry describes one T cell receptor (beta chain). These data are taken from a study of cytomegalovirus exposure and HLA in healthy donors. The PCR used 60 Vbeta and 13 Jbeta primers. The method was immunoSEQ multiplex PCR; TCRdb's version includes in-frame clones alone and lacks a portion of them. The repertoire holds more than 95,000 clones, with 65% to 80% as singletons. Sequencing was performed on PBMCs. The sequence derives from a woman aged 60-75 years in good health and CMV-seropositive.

This CDR3 is CASSLGQGLMNEQFF. CDR3 bases: TGTGCCAGCAGCTTGGGACAGGGGTTAATGAATGAGCAGTTCTTC. V is TRBV7-6 and J is TRBJ2-1; 10 nucleotides match TRBD1. Per the germline V gene, CDR1 is SGHVS and CDR2 is FNYEAQ. The CDR3 totals 15 residues. The V segment lost 3 bases and the J segment 7 bases; nucleotides outside the gene matches: 6.